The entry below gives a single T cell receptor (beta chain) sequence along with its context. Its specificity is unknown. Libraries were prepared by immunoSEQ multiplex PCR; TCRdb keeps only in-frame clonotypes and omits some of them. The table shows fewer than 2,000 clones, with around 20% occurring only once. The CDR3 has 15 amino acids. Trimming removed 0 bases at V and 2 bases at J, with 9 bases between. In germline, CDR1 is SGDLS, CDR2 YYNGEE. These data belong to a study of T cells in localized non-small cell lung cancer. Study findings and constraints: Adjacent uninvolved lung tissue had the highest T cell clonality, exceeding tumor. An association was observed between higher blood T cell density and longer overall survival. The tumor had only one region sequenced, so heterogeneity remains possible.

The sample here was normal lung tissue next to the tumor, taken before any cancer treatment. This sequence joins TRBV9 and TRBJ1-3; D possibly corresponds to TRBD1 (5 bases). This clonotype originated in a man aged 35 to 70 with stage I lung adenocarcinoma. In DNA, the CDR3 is TGTGCCAGCAGCGTAGCTCAAGGGGCTGGAAACACCATATATTTT. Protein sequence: CASSVAQGAGNTIYF.